These T cell receptor beta chains were read from a single sample in a study of patients and donors after allogeneic stem cell transplantation. One entry per CDR3 protein results from TCRdb running MiXCR on the RT-PCR reads. The sample includes roughly 940,000 distinct CDR3 sequences, 18% of them seen just once. Specimen: blood, either unsorted or a sorted T cell fraction (not recorded which). The receptors come from a human donor who was either an allogeneic HSCT recipient or a stem cell or donor lymphocyte infusion donor (not recorded which). It is not recorded whose cells these are; they may come from a transplant donor. Both conserved end residues are part of each CDR3. The order of the fields is V gene, J gene, clone size, D gene, CDR3 DNA, CDR3 protein. The D gene is left open where the match is weak. Clone size is not always given. Where it is, it says once, few, many or a class for expanded clones.

V gene: TRBV7-2; J gene: TRBJ1-5; clone size: -; D gene: -; CDR3 DNA: TGTGCCAGCAGCTTCCGAGGGGGGGCGGATCAGCCCCAGCATTTT; CDR3 protein: CASSFRGGADQPQHF
V gene: TRBV27; J gene: TRBJ2-3; clone size: -; D gene: TRBD2; CDR3 DNA: TGTGCCAGCAGCTTCGGACTAGCGACAGATACGCAGTATTTT; CDR3 protein: CASSFGLATDTQYF
V gene: TRBV6-2/TRBV6-3; J gene: TRBJ2-1; clone size: -; D gene: -; CDR3 DNA: TGTGCCAGCAGTTACATACTTAATGAGCAGTTCTTC; CDR3 protein: CASSYILNEQFF
V gene: TRBV5-1; J gene: TRBJ1-2; clone size: -; D gene: -; CDR3 DNA: TGCGCCAGCAGCTTTTTGCAACCAGGATCTCTGGACACCTTC; CDR3 protein: CASSFLQPGSLDTF
V gene: TRBV18; J gene: TRBJ1-1; clone size: few; D gene: TRBD1; CDR3 DNA: TGTGCCAGCTCACCTGACAGGGGAGGTCCTGAAGCTTTCTTT; CDR3 protein: CASSPDRGGPEAFF
V gene: TRBV6-6; J gene: TRBJ1-1; clone size: few; D gene: -; CDR3 DNA: TGTGCCAGCTATAGGACTGAAGCTTTCTTT; CDR3 protein: CASYRTEAFF
V gene: TRBV6-5; J gene: TRBJ2-2; clone size: many; D gene: -; CDR3 DNA: TGTGCCAGCAGTTACTCGGGGGTCACCGGGGAGCTGTTTTTT; CDR3 protein: CASSYSGVTGELFF
V gene: TRBV7-9; J gene: TRBJ2-2; clone size: few; D gene: -; CDR3 DNA: TGTGCCAGCACCGACGGGACGTCGTACACCGGGGAGCTGTTTTTT; CDR3 protein: CASTDGTSYTGELFF
V gene: TRBV6-5; J gene: TRBJ1-2; clone size: -; D gene: -; CDR3 DNA: TGTGCCAGCAGTTATGTACAGGGCTCTCTCCTTCCATATGGCTACACCTTC; CDR3 protein: CASSYVQGSLLPYGYTF
V gene: TRBV4-3; J gene: TRBJ2-5; clone size: -; D gene: -; CDR3 DNA: TGCGCCAGCAGCCAAAGCCTGAGGGGAGTGAAGACCCAGTACTTC; CDR3 protein: CASSQSLRGVKTQYF
V gene: TRBV12-5; J gene: TRBJ2-3; clone size: few; D gene: -; CDR3 DNA: TGTGCTAGTGGTAGAGGGACCACAGATACGCAGTATTTT; CDR3 protein: CASGRGTTDTQYF
V gene: TRBV20-1; J gene: TRBJ2-5; clone size: -; D gene: TRBD1; CDR3 DNA: TGCAGTGCTGACCAACCCGGAGGGGACAGGGAGACCCAGTACTTC; CDR3 protein: CSADQPGGDRETQYF
V gene: TRBV29-1; J gene: TRBJ2-7; clone size: -; D gene: -; CDR3 DNA: TGCAGCGTTGTCCGCGGGTTAGGAGCGGGTTACTCCTACGAGCAGTACTTC; CDR3 protein: CSVVRGLGAGYSYEQYF
V gene: TRBV5-1; J gene: TRBJ1-1; clone size: many; D gene: -; CDR3 DNA: TGTGCCAGCAGCCAGGAAAACACTGAAGCTTTCTTT; CDR3 protein: CASSQENTEAFF
V gene: TRBV3-1; J gene: TRBJ2-7; clone size: few; D gene: -; CDR3 DNA: TGTGCCAGCAGCCAACCGCCACACTACGAGCAGTACTTC; CDR3 protein: CASSQPPHYEQYF
V gene: TRBV11-1; J gene: TRBJ1-1; clone size: few; D gene: TRBD1; CDR3 DNA: TGTGCCAGCAGCACGACGGACAGGGTGGGTCGAGACACTGAAGCTTTCTTT; CDR3 protein: CASSTTDRVGRDTEAFF
V gene: TRBV12-3/TRBV12-4; J gene: TRBJ1-5; clone size: many; D gene: -; CDR3 DNA: TGTGCCAGCAGTTTATTGGGGAAACTCATGCATAGCAATCAGCCCCAGCATTTT; CDR3 protein: CASSLLGKLMHSNQPQHF
V gene: TRBV30; J gene: TRBJ2-1; clone size: few; D gene: -; CDR3 DNA: TGTGCCTGGAGCCCCTCCCCGGACTCGACTTATTACAATGAGCAGTTCTTC; CDR3 protein: CAWSPSPDSTYYNEQFF
V gene: TRBV29-1; J gene: TRBJ2-1; clone size: few; D gene: -; CDR3 DNA: TGCAGCGTTGAAGTGTCCGGGGGGCTAGACAATGAGCAGTTCTTC; CDR3 protein: CSVEVSGGLDNEQFF
V gene: TRBV15; J gene: TRBJ2-5; clone size: -; D gene: TRBD1; CDR3 DNA: TGTGCCACCAGCAGAGATATAGGGACAGGGGGTACAGAGACCCAGTACTTC; CDR3 protein: CATSRDIGTGGTETQYF
V gene: TRBV6-5; J gene: TRBJ2-7; clone size: few; D gene: -; CDR3 DNA: TGTGCCAGCAGTCCCGATGGCGGCGAGCAGTACTTC; CDR3 protein: CASSPDGGEQYF
V gene: TRBV27; J gene: TRBJ2-7; clone size: -; D gene: -; CDR3 DNA: TGTGCCAGCAGTTTATCGGGGATGGGCTACGAGCAGTACTTC; CDR3 protein: CASSLSGMGYEQYF
V gene: TRBV6-1; J gene: TRBJ2-5; clone size: -; D gene: -; CDR3 DNA: TGTGCCAGCAGTCACCGGACAGTCCAAGAGACCCAGTACTTC; CDR3 protein: CASSHRTVQETQYF
V gene: TRBV4-3; J gene: TRBJ2-1; clone size: -; D gene: TRBD2; CDR3 DNA: TGCGCCAGCAGCCAGACTAGCGTTGGGGGTGAGCAGTTCTTC; CDR3 protein: CASSQTSVGGEQFF
V gene: TRBV25-1; J gene: TRBJ2-2; clone size: few; D gene: TRBD1; CDR3 DNA: TGTGCCAGCAGTGAATTGGGGACAGGAAACACCGGGGAGCTGTTTTTT; CDR3 protein: CASSELGTGNTGELFF